This TCR beta chain was recovered during a study of blood T cell repertoires in COVID-19. On the study more broadly: The cDNA or gDNA used as material had been derived from T cells, B-cell-depleted T cells, or PBMCs.

Methods used by the authors: Reference gene primer amplification gave estimated nucleated cell counts. Some clones are missing from TCRdb's copy, which holds only in-frame ones; the method was immunoSEQ multiplex PCR. V and J calls and clone size are those listed in that table; D and trimming were worked out from the DNA. The table includes about 240,000 clones, about 90% detected once. The CDR3 is 17 residues long. V dropped 0 bases and J dropped 1; count of bases not matched to a gene: 2. Germline V gives CDR1 SGDLS, CDR2 YYNGEE. The rearrangement links TRBV9 to TRBJ2-2, with TRBD2 matching 11 bases. The sample taken for sequencing was peripheral blood. This clonotype originated in a woman aged 30 to 39 who had recovered from COVID-19. The CDR3 here is CASSVAGLAVNTGELFF. CDR3 coding DNA: TGTGCCAGCAGCGTAGCGGGACTAGCGGTGAACACCGGGGAGCTGTTTTTT.